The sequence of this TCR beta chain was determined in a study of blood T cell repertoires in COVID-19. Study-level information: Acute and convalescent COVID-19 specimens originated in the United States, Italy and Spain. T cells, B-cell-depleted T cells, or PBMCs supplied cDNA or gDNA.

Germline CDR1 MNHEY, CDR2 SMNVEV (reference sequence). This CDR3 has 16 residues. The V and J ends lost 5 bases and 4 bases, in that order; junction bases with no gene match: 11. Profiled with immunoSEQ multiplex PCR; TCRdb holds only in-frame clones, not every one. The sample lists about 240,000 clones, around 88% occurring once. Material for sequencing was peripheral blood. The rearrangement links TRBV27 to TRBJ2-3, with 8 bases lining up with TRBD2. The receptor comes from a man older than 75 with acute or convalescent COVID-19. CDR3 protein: CASSPTGTRRSDTQYF. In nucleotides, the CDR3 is TGTGCCAGCAGTCCAACCGGGACTAGGCGTTCAGATACGCAGTATTTT.